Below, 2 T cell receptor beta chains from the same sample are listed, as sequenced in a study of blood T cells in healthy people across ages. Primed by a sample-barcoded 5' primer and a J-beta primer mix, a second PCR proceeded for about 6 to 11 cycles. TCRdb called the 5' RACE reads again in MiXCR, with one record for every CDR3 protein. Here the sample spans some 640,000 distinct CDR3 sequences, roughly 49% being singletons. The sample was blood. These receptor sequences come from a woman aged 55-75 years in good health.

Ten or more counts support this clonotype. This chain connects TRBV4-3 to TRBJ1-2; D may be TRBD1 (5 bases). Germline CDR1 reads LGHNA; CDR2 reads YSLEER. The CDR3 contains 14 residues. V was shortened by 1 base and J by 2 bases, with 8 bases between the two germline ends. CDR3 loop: CASSQGTQNYGYTF. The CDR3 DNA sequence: TGCGCCAGCAGCCAAGGGACACAAAACTATGGCTACACCTTC.

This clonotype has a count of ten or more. CDR3 bases: TGCAGCGTTTCACTCGGGAATGAGCAGTACTTC. Translation: CSVSLGNEQYF. The V gene is TRBV29-1, the J gene TRBJ2-5; tentative D call: TRBD2 (5 bases). The CDR3 runs to 11 residues. The germline V gene encodes CDR1 SQVTM and CDR2 ANQGSEA. Trimming removed 5 bases from V and 11 bases from J, with 15 bases in between.